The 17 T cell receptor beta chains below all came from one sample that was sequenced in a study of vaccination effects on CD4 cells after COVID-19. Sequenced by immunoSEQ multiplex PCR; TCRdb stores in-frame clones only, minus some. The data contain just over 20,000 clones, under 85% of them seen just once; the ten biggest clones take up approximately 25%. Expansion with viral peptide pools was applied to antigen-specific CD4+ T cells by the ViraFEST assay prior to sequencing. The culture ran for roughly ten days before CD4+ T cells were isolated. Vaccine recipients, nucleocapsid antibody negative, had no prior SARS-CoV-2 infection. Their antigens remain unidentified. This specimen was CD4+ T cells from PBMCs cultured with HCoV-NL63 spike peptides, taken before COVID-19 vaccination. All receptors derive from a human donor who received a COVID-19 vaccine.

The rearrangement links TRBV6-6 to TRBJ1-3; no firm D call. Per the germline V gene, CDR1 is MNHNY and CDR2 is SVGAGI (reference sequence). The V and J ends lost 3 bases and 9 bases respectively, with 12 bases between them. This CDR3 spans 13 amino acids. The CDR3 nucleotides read TGTGCCAGCAGTTATGGTCCGGAAAGCACCATATATTTT. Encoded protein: CASSYGPESTIYF.

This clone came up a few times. The CDR3 region is CASSRAAGTYEQYF. CDR3 coding DNA: TGTGCCAGCTCACGGGCGGCGGGCACCTACGAGCAGTACTTC. The V gene is TRBV18, the J gene TRBJ2-7; possibly TRBD2 for D (5 bases). The CDR3 covers 14 residues. Germline assignment: CDR1 KGHSH and CDR2 LQKENI. Trimming stripped 4 bases from V and 2 bases from J, with 12 bases between.

As DNA, the CDR3 is TGTGCCAGTAGTATAATCGGCAGCGCTAATGAAAAACTGTTTTTT. It is translated as CASSIIGSANEKLFF. The chain recombines TRBV19 with TRBJ1-4; unclear D gene. Trimming took off 2 bases at V and 3 bases at J, with 10 bases between the two ends. The CDR3 runs to 15 residues. Germline-derived CDR1 and CDR2 are LNHDA and SQIVND (reference sequence).

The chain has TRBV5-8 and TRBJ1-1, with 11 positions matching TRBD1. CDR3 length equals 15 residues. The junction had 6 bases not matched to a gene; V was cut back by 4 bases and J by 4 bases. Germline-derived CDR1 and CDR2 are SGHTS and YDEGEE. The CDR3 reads CASSQDRGRFTEAFF. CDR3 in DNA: TGTGCCAGCAGCCAGGACAGGGGGCGCTTCACTGAAGCTTTCTTT.

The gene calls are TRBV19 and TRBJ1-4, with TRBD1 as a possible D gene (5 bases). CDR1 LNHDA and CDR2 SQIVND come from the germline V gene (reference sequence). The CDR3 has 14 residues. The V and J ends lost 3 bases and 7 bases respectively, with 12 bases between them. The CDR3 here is CASSMGRGPEKLFF. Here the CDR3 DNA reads TGTGCCAGTAGTATGGGTCGGGGCCCTGAAAAACTGTTTTTT.

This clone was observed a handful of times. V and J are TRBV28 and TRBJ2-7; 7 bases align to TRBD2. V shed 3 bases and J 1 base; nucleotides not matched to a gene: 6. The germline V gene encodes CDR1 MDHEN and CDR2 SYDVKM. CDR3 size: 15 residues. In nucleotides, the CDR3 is TGTGCCAGCAGTTTTCCCCAGGGAGGGTCCTACGAGCAGTACTTC. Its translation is CASSFPQGGSYEQYF.

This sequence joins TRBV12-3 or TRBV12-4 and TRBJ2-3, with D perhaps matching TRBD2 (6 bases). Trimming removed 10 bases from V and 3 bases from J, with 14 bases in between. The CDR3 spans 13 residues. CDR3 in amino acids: CATGAGNTDTQYF. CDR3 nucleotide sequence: TGTGCCACCGGGGCGGGGAATACAGATACGCAGTATTTT.

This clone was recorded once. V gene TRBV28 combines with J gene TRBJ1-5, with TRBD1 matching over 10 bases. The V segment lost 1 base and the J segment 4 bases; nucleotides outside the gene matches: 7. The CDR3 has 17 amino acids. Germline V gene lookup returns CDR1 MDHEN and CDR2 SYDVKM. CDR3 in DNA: TGTGCCAGCAGTTTATTGCGGGACAGGGGTTCAAATCAGCCCCAGCATTTT. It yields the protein CASSLLRDRGSNQPQHF.

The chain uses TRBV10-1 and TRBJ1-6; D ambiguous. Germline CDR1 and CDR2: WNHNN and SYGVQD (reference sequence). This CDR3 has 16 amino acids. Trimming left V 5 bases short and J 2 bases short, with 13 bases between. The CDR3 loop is CASSREGGTYNSPLHF. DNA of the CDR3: TGCGCCAGCAGTCGGGAGGGTGGGACCTATAATTCACCCCTCCACTTT.

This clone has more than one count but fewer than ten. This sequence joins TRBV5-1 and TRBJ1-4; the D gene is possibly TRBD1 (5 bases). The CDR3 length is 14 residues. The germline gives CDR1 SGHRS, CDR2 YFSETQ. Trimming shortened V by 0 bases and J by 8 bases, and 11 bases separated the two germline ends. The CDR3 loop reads CASSLGGGEEKLFF. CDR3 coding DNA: TGCGCCAGCAGCTTGGGGGGCGGGGAAGAAAAACTGTTTTTT.

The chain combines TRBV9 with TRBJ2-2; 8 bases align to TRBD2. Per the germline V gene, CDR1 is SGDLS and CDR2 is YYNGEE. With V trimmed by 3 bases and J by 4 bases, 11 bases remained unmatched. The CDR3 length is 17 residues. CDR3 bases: TGTGCCAGCAGCGCAACCTCCCGGGGGGGAGTCACCGGGGAGCTGTTTTTT. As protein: CASSATSRGGVTGELFF.

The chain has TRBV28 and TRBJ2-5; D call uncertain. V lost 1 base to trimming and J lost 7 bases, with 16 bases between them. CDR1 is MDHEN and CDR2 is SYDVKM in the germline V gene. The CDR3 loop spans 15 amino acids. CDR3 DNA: TGTGCCAGCAGTTTATTCACCGGCGGCAAGTCGACCCAGTACTTC. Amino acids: CASSLFTGGKSTQYF.

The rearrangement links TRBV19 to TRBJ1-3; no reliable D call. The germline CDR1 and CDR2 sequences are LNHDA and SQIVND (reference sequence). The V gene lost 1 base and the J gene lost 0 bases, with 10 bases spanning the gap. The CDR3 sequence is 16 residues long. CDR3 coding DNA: TGTGCCAGTAGTATAGTTCATGGAGACTCTGGAAACACCATATATTTT. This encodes CASSIVHGDSGNTIYF. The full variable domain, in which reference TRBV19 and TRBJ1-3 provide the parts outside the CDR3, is DGGITQSPKYLFRKEGQNVTLSCEQNLNHDAMYWYRQDPGQGLRLIYYSQIVNDFQKGDIAEGYSVSREKKESFPLTVTSAQKNPTAFYLCASSIVHGDSGNTIYFGEGSWLTVV.

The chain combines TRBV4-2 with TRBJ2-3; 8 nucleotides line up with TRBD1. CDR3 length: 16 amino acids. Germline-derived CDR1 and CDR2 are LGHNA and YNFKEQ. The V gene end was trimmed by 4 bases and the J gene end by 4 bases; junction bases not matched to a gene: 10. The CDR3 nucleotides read TGTGCCAGCAGCCCGACAGCAGGGGGCCATGCAGATACGCAGTATTTT. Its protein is CASSPTAGGHADTQYF.

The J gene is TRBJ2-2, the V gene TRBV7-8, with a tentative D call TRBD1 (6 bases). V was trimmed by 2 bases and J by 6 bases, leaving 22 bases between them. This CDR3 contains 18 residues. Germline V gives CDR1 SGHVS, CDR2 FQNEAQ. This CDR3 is CASSLIWKQGVFPGELFF. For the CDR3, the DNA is TGTGCCAGCAGCTTAATCTGGAAACAGGGAGTGTTTCCCGGGGAGCTGTTTTTT.

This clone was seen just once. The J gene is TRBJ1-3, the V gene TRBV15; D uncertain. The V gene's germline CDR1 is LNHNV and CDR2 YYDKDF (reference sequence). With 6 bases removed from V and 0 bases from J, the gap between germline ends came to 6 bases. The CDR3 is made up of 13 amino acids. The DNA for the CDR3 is TGTGCCACCAGACAGAGCTCTGGAAACACCATATATTTT. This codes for CATRQSSGNTIYF.

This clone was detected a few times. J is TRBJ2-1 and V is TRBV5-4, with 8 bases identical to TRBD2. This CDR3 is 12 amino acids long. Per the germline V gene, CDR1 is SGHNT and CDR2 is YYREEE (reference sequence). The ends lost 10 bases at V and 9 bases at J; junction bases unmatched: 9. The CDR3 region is CAAERERGEQFF. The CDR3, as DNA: TGTGCCGCCGAGCGGGAGAGGGGTGAGCAGTTCTTC. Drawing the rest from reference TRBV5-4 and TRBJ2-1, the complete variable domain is ETGVTQSPTHLIKTRGQQVTLRCSSQSGHNTVSWYQQALGQGPQFIFQYYREEENGRGNFPPRFSGLQFPNYSSELNVNALELDDSALYLCAAERERGEQFFGPGTRLTVL.